The following is a T cell receptor beta chain sequence with its context. In its sample, this clone was seen a few times. Its antigen is unknown. No base qualities exist here, and no much larger clone lies one base off it. Taken with the paper, the label for time point translates to: after dendritic cell vaccination, including at tumor progression/relapse. Patients were selected on the basis of adequate residual fresh-frozen tumor tissue and more than two years of available survival data. An isocitrate dehydrogenase mutation was not carried by any of the glioblastoma patients, although molecular status was otherwise variable. PBMC were collected before vaccination, two weeks after the third vaccination, and at tumor progression if progression occurred. Genomic DNA was extracted with the Qiagen DNeasy Blood extraction Kit. This entry is derived from a study of glioma-infiltrating T cells after dendritic cell vaccination listed by TCRdb under 2016. Looking at the study overall: Of the roughly 15 glioblastoma patients in the cohort, all drawn from Phase I and II dendritic cell vaccination trials, 9 were newly diagnosed and 6 had recurrent disease. Between the early 2000s and the early 2010s, patients were given autologous tumor lysate-pulsed dendritic cell vaccination. The vaccine consisted of monocyte-derived dendritic cells cultured roughly 7 days with IL-4 and GM-CSF, then pulsed overnight with autologous tumor lysate. Three intradermal dendritic cell vaccine injections were administered to patients at biweekly intervals in the arm below the axilla. In glioblastoma patients vaccinated with dendritic cells, deep sequencing of TCR beta CDR3 regions served to measure tumor-infiltrating lymphocyte content and to compare repertoires between tumor and blood. TCR sequencing metrics, including TIL content and tumor-blood repertoire overlap, were correlated with survival after dendritic cell vaccination. Beyond this particular receptor, the publication reports: The three-group TCR overlap response model was characterized as speculative, and prospective validation of the model was stated to be required. The cohort was small and heterogeneous, few patients had complete blood and tumor sets, and even fewer had initial-recurrent tumor pairs. No direct relationship between TCR clonality and survival was found, suggesting that a diverse polyclonal response may matter. After dendritic cell vaccination, a higher estimated pretreatment TIL content predicted longer time to progression and longer overall survival.

The CDR3 runs 19 amino acids, cysteine and phenylalanine included. Left in the record is the CDR3 DNA by itself, 57 bases read in frame from the first base. The germline V gene provides CDR1 SGHTA and CDR2 FQGNSA. Between the V and J ends, shortened by 1 base and 0 bases respectively, the junction contains 19 bases. The immunoSEQ assay amplified TCRB CDR3 regions from 1.5 to 2.5 micrograms of genomic DNA, or from all available DNA when less than that amount was available. For multiplex PCR, 60 forward primers for TCR V beta segments and 13 reverse primers for J beta segments were used. Synthetic control templates were spiked into each sample at limiting dilution to estimate reads per starting template. Sequencing produced 87 bp reads on the Illumina HiSeq System. On the study's bioinformatics: PCR and sequencing errors were removed by merging closely related sequences with a nearest neighbor algorithm. TCR overlap was measured as the percentage of unique tumor TCR beta sequences that were also present in the peripheral blood of the same patient. TCRdb limited this immuneACCESS table to in-frame rearrangements with V and J called. A share of clones is missing; checked studies link under half to unresolved V genes, and the rest is unexplained. D and trimming come from the DNA, and the V and J calls and clone size come from that table. For this sample the table gives just under 60,000 clones, of which roughly four fifths were detected only once. The top ten constitute around 16% of the sample.

Sequencing used blood, obtained after dendritic cell vaccination. The rearranged chain carries TRBV7-2 and TRBJ1-3; the D gene is unclear. The sequence was obtained from a human donor with glioblastoma. The base sequence is TGTGCCAGCAGCTTAGGCGCTCTTGGCAGGATCTACTCTGGAAACACCATATATTTT. It translates to CASSLGALGRIYSGNTIYF.